One sample yielded the 18 T cell receptor beta chains listed below, sequenced in a study of control samples from healthy donors and cancer patients. The assay was immunoSEQ multiplex PCR, and TCRdb's table has in-frame clones only and misses some. The sample has about 140,000 clones, over 85% seen once. Sequenced input: blood. These receptors were obtained from a man aged 25 to 40 in good health.

The chain has TRBV4-1 and TRBJ2-1, with 7 bases fitting TRBD2. CDR3 size: 15 residues. Trimming at V came to 5 bases and at J to 4 bases, leaving 8 bases not matched to a gene. The germline V gene has CDR1 MGHRA and CDR2 YSYEKL. CDR3 in amino acids: CASSGLADRYNEQFF. CDR3 bases: TGCGCCAGCAGCGGTCTAGCGGACCGATACAATGAGCAGTTCTTC.

This clone was observed a few times. The J gene is TRBJ2-2, the V gene TRBV30, with D possibly being TRBD2 (7 bases). This CDR3 contains 15 residues. In germline, CDR1 is GTSNPN, CDR2 SVGIG (reference sequence). The ends were cut back, 2 bases at V and 3 bases at J, with 13 bases in the middle. DNA for the CDR3: TGTGCCTGGAGTAGGGGGGAGGGGGACACCGGGGAGCTGTTTTTT. It codes for CAWSRGEGDTGELFF.

The table lists this clone with a count of one. The chain links TRBV30 to TRBJ1-1; no firm D call. Germline CDR1 and CDR2: GTSNPN and SVGIG (reference sequence). The CDR3 is 13 residues long. Trimming removed 4 bases from V and 1 base from J, with 10 bases in between. The CDR3: CAWTGGGNTEAFF. Written as DNA, the CDR3 is TGTGCCTGGACGGGAGGTGGGAACACTGAAGCTTTCTTT.

The chain carries TRBV5-6 and TRBJ2-1, with 8 nucleotides matching TRBD1. The CDR3 covers 15 residues. Germline values: CDR1 SGHDT, CDR2 YYEEEE. J lost 2 bases, V lost 7 bases, and 8 bases had no gene match. CDR3 region: CASAKDRVTYNEQFF. The CDR3 bases are TGTGCCAGCGCAAAGGACAGGGTAACCTACAATGAGCAGTTCTTC.

A single count supports this clone. V gene TRBV19 combines with J gene TRBJ1-1; D remains unclear. Trimming left V 2 bases short and J 0 bases short, with 13 bases between. The CDR3 consists of 16 residues. CDR1 LNHDA and CDR2 SQIVND come from the germline V gene (reference sequence). In nucleotides, the CDR3 is TGTGCCAGTAGTATAATGGGAGGTGGGCTGAACACTGAAGCTTTCTTT. This encodes CASSIMGGGLNTEAFF. Full variable domain (outside the CDR3, taken from reference TRBV19 and TRBJ1-1): DGGITQSPKYLFRKEGQNVTLSCEQNLNHDAMYWYRQDPGQGLRLIYYSQIVNDFQKGDIAEGYSVSREKKESFPLTVTSAQKNPTAFYLCASSIMGGGLNTEAFFGQGTRLTVV.

This chain connects TRBV28 to TRBJ2-1; possibly TRBD2 for D (7 bases). CDR1 is MDHEN and CDR2 is SYDVKM in the germline V gene. The CDR3 runs to 15 residues. Trimming left V 7 bases short and J 3 bases short, with 16 bases between. The CDR3 is CASTLSGGLYNEQFF. CDR3 bases: TGTGCCAGCACCCTTTCCGGGGGGCTCTACAATGAGCAGTTCTTC. The full variable domain, with the rest looked up from reference TRBV28 and TRBJ2-1, is DVKVTQSSRYLVKRTGEKVFLECVQDMDHENMFWYRQDPGLGLRLIYFSYDVKMKEKGDIPEGYSVSREKKERFSLILESASTNQTSMYLCASTLSGGLYNEQFFGPGTRLTVL.

The chain has TRBV7-8 and TRBJ2-7; maybe TRBD2 (5 bases). CDR3 length: 16 residues. V was trimmed by 0 bases and J by 2 bases, leaving 14 bases between them. Germline V gene data show CDR1 as SGHVS and CDR2 as FQNEAQ. CDR3 bases: TGTGCCAGCAGCTTAGCGCTTTCGGACTCGACCTACGAGCAGTACTTC. Protein sequence: CASSLALSDSTYEQYF.

This chain links TRBV30 with TRBJ2-6; D gene uncertain. There are 15 residues in the CDR3. Per germline, CDR1 GTSNPN and CDR2 SVGIG (reference sequence). Between the trimmed V and J ends, which lost 0 bases and 1 base, there was a span of 7 bases. DNA for the CDR3: TGTGCCTGGAGTGTACATGTATCTGGGGCCAACGTCCTGACTTTC. It translates to CAWSVHVSGANVLTF.

J is TRBJ1-4 and V is TRBV14; no definite D call. Germline V CDR1 and CDR2: SGHDN, FVKESK. This CDR3 is 20 amino acids long. V was pared by 1 base and J by 7 bases, with 28 bases between. The CDR3 reads CASSQGLRESPFIEPEKLFF. The CDR3 coding sequence is TGTGCCAGCAGCCAAGGTTTAAGGGAATCTCCCTTTATTGAGCCTGAAAAACTGTTTTTT.

V gene TRBV27 combines with J gene TRBJ2-1; 10 positions match TRBD2. Germline CDR1 and CDR2: MNHEY and SMNVEV (reference sequence). This CDR3 is built from 16 residues. V shed 8 bases, J shed 6 bases, and the junction held 13 bases outside the gene matches. In DNA, the CDR3 is TGTGCCAGCCTTATTCCGGGACTAGCGAGAGCCAATGAGCAGTTCTTC. As protein: CASLIPGLARANEQFF.

The rearrangement links TRBV3-1 (or the pseudogene TRBV3-2) to TRBJ2-3, with 7 positions matching TRBD2. Germline lookup yields CDR1 LGHDT and CDR2 YNNKEL (reference sequence). Unmatched junction bases numbered 9, after V lost 1 base and J lost 8 bases. This CDR3 spans 15 amino acids. In DNA form, the CDR3 reads TGTGCCAGCAGCCAAGGGCGGGCGGGAGAGGCTACGCAGTATTTT. It encodes CASSQGRAGEATQYF.

This clone was seen just once. The chain combines TRBV5-8 with TRBJ1-2, with D possibly matching TRBD1 (6 bases). Trimming cost V 2 bases and J 2 bases, with 13 bases left between them. This CDR3 is built from 15 residues. CDR1 and CDR2 (germline): SGHTS, YDEGEE. CDR3 amino acids: CASSFGGQGNYGYTF. The DNA of the CDR3 is TGTGCCAGCAGCTTCGGGGGCCAGGGAAACTATGGCTACACCTTC.

This clone was seen only once. V and J are TRBV28 and TRBJ2-7, with TRBD1 matching 7 bases. This CDR3 contains 12 residues. J was trimmed by 4 bases and V by 6 bases; bases with no gene match: 3. Germline-derived CDR1 and CDR2 are MDHEN and SYDVKM. The CDR3: CASRTGSYEQYF. In nucleotides, the CDR3 is TGTGCCAGCAGGACAGGGTCTTACGAGCAGTACTTC.

The chain carries TRBV2 and TRBJ2-6; a possible D gene is TRBD2 (5 bases). In germline, CDR1 is SNHLY, CDR2 FYNNEI. V lost 5 bases to trimming and J lost 2 bases, with 19 bases between them. The length of the CDR3 is 18 residues. As DNA, the CDR3 is TGTGCCAGCAGTCCCCCCGGAGTCGGACTGGCTGGGGCCAACGTCCTGACTTTC. Its translation: CASSPPGVGLAGANVLTF.

CDR3 nucleotides: TGTGCCAGCAGTGAATCCCCCTACGAGCAGTACTTC. Translation gives CASSESPYEQYF. V is TRBV2 and J is TRBJ2-7, with D hard to call. Trimming stripped 2 bases from V and 2 bases from J, with 4 bases between. Germline loops: CDR1 SNHLY, CDR2 FYNNEI. There are 12 residues in the CDR3.

This clone was detected only a few times. The chain joins TRBV9 to TRBJ2-3; unclear D gene. This CDR3 contains 14 residues. The germline V and J ends were trimmed by 4 bases and 4 bases, with 13 bases remaining between them. Germline values: CDR1 SGDLS, CDR2 YYNGEE. The CDR3 loop reads CASSITGQPDTQYF. CDR3 in DNA: TGTGCCAGCAGCATCACTGGGCAGCCAGATACGCAGTATTTT.

The V call is TRBV24-1, the J call TRBJ2-3, with D perhaps matching TRBD2 (5 bases). The germline V gene has CDR1 KGHDR and CDR2 SFDVKD. The V end was cut by 3 bases, the J end by 2 bases, with 11 bases between. This CDR3 region has 15 residues. CDR3 coding DNA: TGTGCCACCAGTGATATGGAGAGGGACACAGATACGCAGTATTTT. Amino acids: CATSDMERDTDTQYF.

The J gene is TRBJ1-2, the V gene TRBV12-5, with 12 nucleotides matching TRBD1. Trimming took 1 base from V and 8 from J; bases not matched to a gene: 8. The CDR3 length is 16 residues. Germline V CDR1 and CDR2: LGHNT, FRNRAP. The CDR3, as DNA: TGTGCTAGTGGTTTGGACGGGACAGGGGGCGGAAAAGGCTACACCTTC. It translates to CASGLDGTGGGKGYTF.